This entry concerns a single TCR beta chain. As yet, its antigen is unknown. A multiplex PCR was run with 60 Vbeta primers and 13 Jbeta primers. This table comes from immunoSEQ multiplex PCR, and its TCRdb copy is limited to in-frame clones, with some not included. This table has 80,000 to 95,000 clones, about 76% appearing once. Germline V gene sequence: CDR1 SNHLY, CDR2 FYNNEI. V lost 3 bases and J 0 bases, leaving 14 bases between the germline ends. The CDR3 extends over 16 amino acids. The sample is drawn from a study of cytomegalovirus exposure and HLA in healthy donors. Across the whole study: A preliminary data release comprised 80 million to 95 million unique TCRs obtained from HLA-typed donors. Whole-study findings and limits: Prior analysis indicated that the majority of TCR beta V segments exhibited productivity approximately 87% or approximately 30% of the time.

V usage is TRBV2 and J usage is TRBJ1-2; D is unclear. Sequenced sample: PBMCs. The clonotype originates from a woman in her forties in good health and CMV-seropositive. In nucleotides, the CDR3 is TGTGCCAGCAGTGAGTACAGAACGTCAGCTAACTATGGCTACACCTTC. Amino acid sequence: CASSEYRTSANYGYTF. Together with reference TRBV2 and TRBJ1-2, the CDR3 gives the full variable domain: EPEVTQTPSHQVTQMGQEVILRCVPISNHLYFYWYRQILGQKVEFLVSFYNNEISEKSEIFDDQFSVERPDGSNFTLKIRSTKLEDSAMYFCASSEYRTSANYGYTFGSGTRLTVV.